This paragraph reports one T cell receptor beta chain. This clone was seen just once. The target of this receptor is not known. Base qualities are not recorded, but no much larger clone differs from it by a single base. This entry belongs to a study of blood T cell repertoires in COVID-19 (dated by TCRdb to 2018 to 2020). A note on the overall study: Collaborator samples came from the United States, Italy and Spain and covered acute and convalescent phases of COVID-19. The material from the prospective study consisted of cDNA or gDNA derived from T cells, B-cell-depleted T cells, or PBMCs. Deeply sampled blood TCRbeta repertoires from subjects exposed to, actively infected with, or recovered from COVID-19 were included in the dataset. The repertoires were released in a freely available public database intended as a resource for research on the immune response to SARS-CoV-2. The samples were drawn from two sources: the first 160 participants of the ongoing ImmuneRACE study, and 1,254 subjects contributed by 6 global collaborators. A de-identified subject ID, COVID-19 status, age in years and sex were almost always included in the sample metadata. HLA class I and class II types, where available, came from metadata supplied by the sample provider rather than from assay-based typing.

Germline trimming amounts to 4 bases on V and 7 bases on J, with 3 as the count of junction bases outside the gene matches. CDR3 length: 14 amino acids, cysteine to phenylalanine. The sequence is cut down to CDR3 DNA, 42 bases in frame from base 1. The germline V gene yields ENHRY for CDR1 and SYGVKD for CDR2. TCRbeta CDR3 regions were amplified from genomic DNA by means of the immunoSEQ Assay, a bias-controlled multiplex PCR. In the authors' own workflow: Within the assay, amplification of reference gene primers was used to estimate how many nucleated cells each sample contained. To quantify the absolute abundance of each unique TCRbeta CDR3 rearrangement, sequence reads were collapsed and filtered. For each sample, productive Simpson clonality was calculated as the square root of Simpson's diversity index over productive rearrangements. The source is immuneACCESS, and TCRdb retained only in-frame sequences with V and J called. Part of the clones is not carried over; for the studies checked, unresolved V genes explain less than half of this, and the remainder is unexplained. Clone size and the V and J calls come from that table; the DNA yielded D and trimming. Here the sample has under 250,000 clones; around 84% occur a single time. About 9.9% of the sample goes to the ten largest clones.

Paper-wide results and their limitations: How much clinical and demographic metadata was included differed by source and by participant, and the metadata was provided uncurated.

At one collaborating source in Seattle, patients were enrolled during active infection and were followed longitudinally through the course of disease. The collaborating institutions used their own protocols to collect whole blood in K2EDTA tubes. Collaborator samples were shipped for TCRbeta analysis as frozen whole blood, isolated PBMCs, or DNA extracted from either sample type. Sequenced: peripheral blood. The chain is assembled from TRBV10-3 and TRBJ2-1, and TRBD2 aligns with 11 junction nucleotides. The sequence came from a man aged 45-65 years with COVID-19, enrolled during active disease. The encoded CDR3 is CAISGLAGNNEQFF. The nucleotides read TGTGCCATCAGTGGACTAGCGGGGAATAATGAGCAGTTCTTC.